The 3 T cell receptor beta chains listed next were all sequenced from one sample in a study of Tregs in tolerant kidney transplant recipients. The repertoire was sequenced with immunoSEQ multiplex PCR; TCRdb's copy has only in-frame clones and lacks some. This sample yields around 75,000 clones, of which roughly nine tenths are seen a single time; approximately 0.4% belongs to the top ten. The source was CD4+ T cells from blood, collected before the transplant. These receptor sequences come from a human donor who received a combined kidney and bone marrow transplant.

V usage is TRBV19 and J usage is TRBJ2-1, with a weak D call TRBD2 (8 bases). Trimming took off 11 bases at V and 1 base at J, with 27 bases between the two ends. Germline V gene sequence: CDR1 LNHDA, CDR2 SQIVND (reference sequence). This CDR3 region has 18 residues. DNA of the CDR3: TGTGCCTCTAAGTGGGGACAGCAACTAGCGGATTCCTACAATGAGCAGTTCTTC. It specifies CASKWGQQLADSYNEQFF.

The chain has TRBV2 and TRBJ1-1, with TRBD1 identical over 12 bases. The CDR3 has 15 amino acids. V lost 4 bases, J lost 5 bases, and 5 bases stayed unmatched. From germline, CDR1 is SNHLY and CDR2 FYNNEI. The CDR3, as DNA: TGTGCCAGCAGTGGGGACAGGGGGCGAGAGACTGAAGCTTTCTTT. Protein: CASSGDRGRETEAFF.

V and J are TRBV7-8 and TRBJ1-2; the D gene is possibly TRBD1 (5 bases). Trimming took 8 bases from V and 4 from J, leaving 20 bases between them. The CDR3 runs 15 residues. Germline assignment: CDR1 SGHVS and CDR2 FQNEAQ. CDR3 DNA sequence: TGTGCCAGCGTCTCGTCGGGCAGGGCGGCCTATGGCTACACCTTC. Its translation is CASVSSGRAAYGYTF.